One and the same sample provided the 13 T cell receptor beta chains below, sequenced in a study of naive and memory T cell subsets. Study-level results: Possibly reflecting memory cells re-expressing CD45RA, a few larger clonotypes occurred in naive repertoires, especially CD8.

Two oligonucleotides, mixed equimolar, formed the beta constant-region primer covering TRBC1 and TRBC2. Ligated cDNA was amplified by four rounds of PCR with nested alpha and beta constant-region primers and SP2. TCRdb independently ran MiXCR on the UMI-ligation and nested PCR reads; one entry per CDR3 protein. This sample has 99,000 or so distinct CDR3 sequences; about 14% occur once, and the top ten carry 2.5% to 3%. These receptors have no identified antigens. The sequenced material came from naive CD8+ T cells from blood. These receptors were obtained from a human donor in good health.

Worth noting for this clonotype: Since a much larger clone is just one base distant, this may be a read error. The chain's CDR3 is CSADFGDPEAFF. CDR3 nucleotide sequence: TGCAGCGCTGATTTCGGGGACCCTGAAGCTTTCTTT. The chain recombines TRBV29-1 with TRBJ1-1, with a possible D match to TRBD1 (5 bases). The V gene lost 7 bases and the J gene lost 6 bases, with 15 bases spanning the gap. This CDR3 has 12 residues. Germline CDR1 and CDR2: SQVTM and ANQGSEA.

This clonotype showed up many times. This chain uses TRBV28 with TRBJ1-6; D might be TRBD1 (6 bases). The germline CDR1 and CDR2 sequences are MDHEN and SYDVKM. This CDR3 is built from 15 residues. Between the trimmed V and J ends, which lost 6 bases and 5 bases, there was a span of 14 bases. The DNA for the CDR3 is TGTGCCAGCAGAGCCCGGGACACAGATAATTCACCCCTCCACTTT. It specifies CASRARDTDNSPLHF.

The CDR3 coding sequence is TGTGCCAGCAGTGTCTTGGGCAGCGGGGGGGTGTACAATGAGCAGTTCTTC. Amino acids: CASSVLGSGGVYNEQFF. The V and J genes are TRBV27 and TRBJ2-1; 10 nucleotides match TRBD2. CDR1 is MNHEY and CDR2 is SMNVEV in the germline V gene (reference sequence). The CDR3 contains 17 residues. Germline trimming cut 5 bases from V and 4 bases from J; bases unmatched to any gene: 11.

The chain is built from TRBV5-1 and TRBJ2-3; TRBD2 agrees at 7 bases. Germline assignment: CDR1 SGHRS and CDR2 YFSETQ. Trimming at V came to 0 bases and at J to 2 bases, leaving 6 bases not matched to a gene. The CDR3 totals 16 residues. CDR3 DNA: TGCGCCAGCAGCTTGGGGGCCGGGGGGATCACAGATACGCAGTATTTT. As protein: CASSLGAGGITDTQYF.

The genes are TRBV28 and TRBJ1-1; unclear D gene. The germline V gene encodes CDR1 MDHEN and CDR2 SYDVKM. V dropped 3 bases and J dropped 1 base, with 6 bases sitting between them. The CDR3 has 13 amino acids. This chain's CDR3 is CASSFRRNTEAFF. CDR3 coding DNA: TGTGCCAGCAGTTTCCGCCGGAACACTGAAGCTTTCTTT.

The sample holds many counts of this clonotype. The chain recombines TRBV2 with TRBJ1-1, with a weak D call TRBD1 (5 bases). The CDR3 is made up of 14 amino acids. Germline CDR1 reads SNHLY; CDR2 reads FYNNEI. Between the trimmed V and J ends, which lost 5 bases and 5 bases, there was a span of 15 bases. CDR3 DNA: TGTGCCAGCAGTTGGGGACTCTCGGGAACTGAAGCTTTCTTT. Translated, it gives CASSWGLSGTEAFF.

The chain couples TRBV27 to TRBJ1-2; D gene uncertain. The CDR3 has 13 amino acids. Germline CDR1 reads MNHEY; CDR2 reads SMNVEV (reference sequence). The V gene lost 10 bases and the J gene lost 2 bases, with 14 bases spanning the gap. CDR3 in DNA: TGTGCCACCGGCAAAGATGTAAACTATGGCTACACCTTC. It is translated as CATGKDVNYGYTF.

This clonotype came up a few times. V and J are TRBV7-3 and TRBJ2-7, with 9 nucleotides matching TRBD1. J lost 3 bases, V lost 3 bases, and 6 bases had no gene match. The CDR3 runs 15 residues. The germline V gene encodes CDR1 SGHTA and CDR2 FQGTGA. The chain's CDR3 is CASSFLPGQGYEQYF. In DNA, the CDR3 is TGTGCCAGCAGCTTCCTACCGGGACAGGGCTACGAGCAGTACTTC.

The gene calls are TRBV4-2 and TRBJ2-3; the D gene is possibly TRBD2 (5 bases). The ends were cut back, 2 bases at V and 0 bases at J, with 15 bases in the middle. Germline V gives CDR1 LGHNA, CDR2 YNFKEQ. The CDR3 runs to 17 residues. CDR3 loop: CASSQTVSGASTDTQYF. For the CDR3, the DNA is TGTGCCAGCAGCCAAACCGTGAGCGGAGCTAGCACAGATACGCAGTATTTT.

This clonotype was observed at least ten times. The chain combines TRBV3-1 with TRBJ1-6; 8 bases agree with TRBD1. The V gene's germline CDR1 is LGHDT and CDR2 YNNKEL (reference sequence). The ends lost 4 bases at V and 10 bases at J; junction bases unmatched: 9. The CDR3 is 15 residues long. Here the CDR3 reads CASSPPDRGGSPLHF. The DNA of the CDR3 is TGTGCCAGCAGCCCCCCTGACAGGGGCGGATCACCCCTCCACTTT.

This clonotype was observed at least ten times. The chain links TRBV20-1 to TRBJ2-3; D is tentatively TRBD1 or TRBD2 (5 bases each). This CDR3 has 13 residues. Per the germline V gene, CDR1 is DFQATT and CDR2 is SNEGSKA (reference sequence). The ends were cut back, 1 base at V and 8 bases at J, with 13 bases in the middle. The CDR3 sequence: CSARVPGATTQYF. In nucleotides, the CDR3 is TGCAGTGCTAGAGTTCCCGGGGCGACTACGCAGTATTTT.

This clonotype was seen a handful of times. The chain carries TRBV15 and TRBJ1-1; D perhaps matches TRBD1 (5 bases). Trimming pared 7 bases from V and 2 bases from J, leaving 14 bases between. Germline assignment: CDR1 LNHNV and CDR2 YYDKDF (reference sequence). The CDR3 contains 14 residues. CDR3 sequence reads: CATTITGGNTEAFF. DNA of the CDR3: TGTGCCACCACTATAACCGGGGGAAACACTGAAGCTTTCTTT.

In its sample, this clonotype was seen a few times. The genes are TRBV7-9 and TRBJ2-1, with a weak D call TRBD1 (5 bases). The CDR3 is made up of 16 amino acids. With 4 bases removed from V and 0 bases from J, the gap between germline ends came to 13 bases. Germline V gene lookup returns CDR1 SEHNR and CDR2 FQNEAQ (reference sequence). The DNA of the CDR3 is TGTGCCAGCAGCTACCCGGCCAGGGACTCCTACAATGAGCAGTTCTTC. Translating it yields CASSYPARDSYNEQFF.